These 17 T cell receptor beta chains originate from one sample sequenced in a study of T cell responses to AZD1222 COVID-19 vaccine. Profiled with immunoSEQ multiplex PCR; TCRdb holds only in-frame clones, not every one. The table has some 94,000 clones, 85% to 95% seen once; the top ten hold approximately 12%. The sequencing here drew on peripheral blood, taken on day 0 of AZD1222 vaccination. These receptors came from an adult in good health.

This chain uses TRBV24-1 with TRBJ2-1, with TRBD1 identical over 7 bases. Germline values: CDR1 KGHDR, CDR2 SFDVKD. CDR3 size: 13 residues. The V segment lost 3 bases and the J segment 12 bases; nucleotides outside the gene matches: 7. The CDR3 sequence: CATSDPDRVGQFF. CDR3 sequence (DNA): TGTGCCACCAGTGATCCCGACAGGGTTGGGCAGTTCTTC.

This chain uses TRBV18 with TRBJ2-7; the D gene is possibly TRBD1 (5 bases). Per the germline V gene, CDR1 is KGHSH and CDR2 is LQKENI. The length of the CDR3 is 13 residues. Here the CDR3 reads CGSNRSLSYEQYF. The CDR3 nucleotides read TGTGGGTCCAACAGGTCCCTCTCCTACGAGCAGTACTTC.

V usage is TRBV3-1 (or the pseudogene TRBV3-2) and J usage is TRBJ2-3, with D possibly matching TRBD1 (5 bases). The CDR3 has 15 residues. V lost 4 bases and J lost 9, with 20 bases in between. Germline CDR1 LGHDT, CDR2 YNNKEL (reference sequence). This chain's CDR3 is CASSPDTTSARTQYF. The CDR3 coding sequence is TGTGCCAGCAGCCCGGACACGACCTCGGCGCGCACGCAGTATTTT.

V is TRBV10-1 and J is TRBJ1-1, with D maybe TRBD1 (6 bases). This CDR3 has 15 residues. Germline CDR1 and CDR2: WNHNN and SYGVQD (reference sequence). Trimming pared 3 bases from V and 1 base from J, leaving 12 bases between. Here the CDR3 reads CASSDRDTANTEAFF. CDR3 nucleotides: TGCGCCAGCAGTGACCGGGACACCGCGAACACTGAAGCTTTCTTT.

The chain couples TRBV4-2 to TRBJ1-5; perhaps TRBD1 as D (6 bases). CDR3 length: 18 residues. V was cut by 2 bases and J by 5 bases, with 22 bases left in between. Germline assignment: CDR1 LGHNA and CDR2 YNFKEQ. The CDR3 region is CASSQPGGYPTADQPQHF. Here the CDR3 DNA reads TGTGCCAGCAGCCAACCTGGGGGCTACCCGACAGCAGATCAGCCCCAGCATTTT.

The chain is built from TRBV6-5 and TRBJ2-7; possible D gene TRBD1, 8 bases. Germline V gene data show CDR1 as MNHEY and CDR2 as SVGAGI. This CDR3 spans 14 amino acids. Trimming cost V 6 bases and J 4 bases, with 16 bases left between them. The CDR3 bases are TGTGCCAGCAGAACCACAGGGGGGGAGTACGAGCAGTACTTC. As protein: CASRTTGGEYEQYF.

The rearrangement joins TRBV5-6 to TRBJ1-2; no reliable D call. The CDR3 extends over 14 amino acids. Trimming pared 0 bases from V and 6 bases from J, leaving 12 bases between. Germline assignment: CDR1 SGHDT and CDR2 YYEEEE. The CDR3 loop reads CASSLVSSVHGYTF. CDR3 coding DNA: TGTGCCAGCAGCTTGGTTTCCTCTGTCCATGGCTACACCTTC.

V usage is TRBV24-1 and J usage is TRBJ2-3; the D gene could be TRBD1 or TRBD2 (5 bases each). The CDR3 length is 16 residues. V lost 2 bases and J 2 bases, leaving 13 bases between the germline ends. Per the germline V gene, CDR1 is KGHDR and CDR2 is SFDVKD. CDR3: CATSDSGPENTDTQYF. CDR3 sequence (DNA): TGTGCCACCAGTGATTCGGGACCGGAGAACACAGATACGCAGTATTTT.

This chain uses TRBV5-1 with TRBJ1-4; a weak D match, TRBD1 (5 bases). Germline values: CDR1 SGHRS, CDR2 YFSETQ. Deletions cut 0 bases from V and 4 bases from J, with 10 bases between. This CDR3 is built from 15 residues. The CDR3 loop is CASSLDGGSNEKLFF. CDR3 in DNA: TGCGCCAGCAGCTTGGACGGGGGGAGTAATGAAAAACTGTTTTTT.

The chain is built from TRBV11-3 and TRBJ1-1; perhaps TRBD1 as D (5 bases). V lost 5 bases to trimming and J lost 1 base, with 14 bases between them. This CDR3 has 15 amino acids. Germline assignment: CDR1 SGHNT and CDR2 YENEEA. The CDR3 bases are TGTGCCAGCAGCCCCACGGCCAGGGCGAACACTGAAGCTTTCTTT. Translation gives CASSPTARANTEAFF.

The DNA of the CDR3 is TGTGCCAGTACCCTAATAGGGGTCACGGGCACTGAAGCTTTCTTT. The encoded protein is CASTLIGVTGTEAFF. V gene TRBV19 combines with J gene TRBJ1-1, with D maybe TRBD1 (5 bases). Germline V lookup: CDR1 LNHDA, CDR2 SQIVND (reference sequence). V gave up 7 bases and J gave up 4 bases, with 19 bases separating them. This CDR3 contains 15 residues.

This chain uses TRBV9 with TRBJ1-2; 7 positions agree with TRBD1. This CDR3 contains 15 residues. Germline trimming cut 0 bases from V and 2 bases from J; bases unmatched to any gene: 4. In germline, CDR1 is SGDLS, CDR2 YYNGEE. The DNA for the CDR3 is TGTGCCAGCAGCGTAGCTACAGGGGTAAACTATGGCTACACCTTC. Translating gives CASSVATGVNYGYTF.

The count of this clone is one. The rearrangement joins TRBV30 to TRBJ1-6; D is uncertain. V lost 2 bases to trimming and J lost 0 bases, with 14 bases between them. The length of the CDR3 is 17 residues. Germline V gene sequence: CDR1 GTSNPN, CDR2 SVGIG (reference sequence). CDR3 nucleotide sequence: TGTGCCTGGAGTCGGTTGACGACGAGCTCCTATAATTCACCCCTCCACTTT. Translation gives CAWSRLTTSSYNSPLHF.

This rearrangement joins TRBV18 to TRBJ2-1; 8 nucleotides agree with TRBD1. Germline V gene sequence: CDR1 KGHSH, CDR2 LQKENI. V shed 1 base and J 7 bases; nucleotides not matched to a gene: 9. This CDR3 is built from 16 residues. The DNA for the CDR3 is TGTGCCAGCTCACCACGGAAACAGGGGGATAATAATGAGCAGTTCTTC. Its translation is CASSPRKQGDNNEQFF.

This clone appeared once. The J gene is TRBJ1-4, the V gene TRBV6-5; TRBD1 is a possible D gene (6 bases). The ends were cut back, 7 bases at V and 2 bases at J, with 14 bases in the middle. The CDR3 consists of 15 residues. Germline V gene data show CDR1 as MNHEY and CDR2 as SVGAGI. CDR3 region: CASKGGAGTNEKLFF. The DNA of the CDR3 is TGTGCCAGCAAAGGGGGAGCTGGGACTAATGAAAAACTGTTTTTT.

The chain combines TRBV7-9 with TRBJ1-2; D not resolved. Deletions cut 5 bases from V and 1 base from J, with 11 bases between. Per the germline V gene, CDR1 is SEHNR and CDR2 is FQNEAQ (reference sequence). The CDR3 consists of 14 residues. CDR3 loop: CASSPGGFNYGYTF. CDR3 nucleotide sequence: TGTGCCAGCAGCCCCGGAGGGTTTAACTATGGCTACACCTTC.

The CDR3 DNA is TGCGCCAGCAGCTTGGCCCAGGGGAACACTGAAGCTTTCTTT. Amino acids: CASSLAQGNTEAFF. This chain joins TRBV5-1 and TRBJ1-1, with D possibly TRBD1 on 5 matching bases. Germline V gene data show CDR1 as SGHRS and CDR2 as YFSETQ. This CDR3 has 14 amino acids. Trimming cost V 0 bases and J 1 base, with 7 bases left between them.